A selection of T cell receptor beta chains follows, all from one sample in a study of shared clonotypes between healthy human individuals. Sequencing used immunoSEQ multiplex PCR; TCRdb keeps in-frame clones, though not all of them. This repertoire shows under 2,500,000 clones, approximately 96% found once; its top ten account for roughly 0.13%. Material for sequencing was naive CD4+ T cells sorted from blood. The receptors were gathered from a young man in good health. Each CDR3 is given with its conserved first and last residue. D genes are given only for firm matches. The size entry is marked missing in some rows and otherwise reads once, few, many or a size class.

v_gene: TRBV7-3; j_gene: TRBJ2-7; d_gene: .; abundance: .; CDR3nt: TGTGCCAGCAGCTTAACCGGGGTTTACTACGAGCAGTACTTC; CDR3aa: CASSLTGVYYEQYF
v_gene: TRBV28; j_gene: TRBJ1-5; d_gene: .; abundance: few; CDR3nt: TGTGCCAGCAGCCGGGACAGCAATCAGCCCCAGCATTTT; CDR3aa: CASSRDSNQPQHF
v_gene: TRBV2; j_gene: TRBJ1-4; d_gene: .; abundance: .; CDR3nt: TGTGCCAGCAGTCCAATACAGGGAACTAATGAAAAACTGTTTTTT; CDR3aa: CASSPIQGTNEKLFF
v_gene: TRBV5-4; j_gene: TRBJ2-2; d_gene: .; abundance: .; CDR3nt: TGTGCCAGCAGGCCGGACAGGAACACCGGGGAGCTGTTTTTT; CDR3aa: CASRPDRNTGELFF
v_gene: TRBV29-1; j_gene: TRBJ2-3; d_gene: TRBD2; abundance: .; CDR3nt: TGCAGCGTTGTTCGGGGGGAGAAATCAGATACGCAGTATTTT; CDR3aa: CSVVRGEKSDTQYF
v_gene: TRBV6-6; j_gene: TRBJ2-7; d_gene: TRBD1; abundance: .; CDR3nt: TGTGCCAGCAGGGGTTCCGGGACAGAGACCTACGAGCAGTACTTC; CDR3aa: CASRGSGTETYEQYF
v_gene: TRBV30; j_gene: TRBJ2-7; d_gene: .; abundance: .; CDR3nt: TGTGCCGGAGTCTTCGGGAATTCCTACGAGCAGTACTTC; CDR3aa: CAGVFGNSYEQYF
v_gene: TRBV7-2; j_gene: TRBJ2-4; d_gene: .; abundance: .; CDR3nt: TGTGCCAGCAGCCCAGACAGAGTACTAGCCAAAAACATTCAGTACTTC; CDR3aa: CASSPDRVLAKNIQYF
v_gene: TRBV30; j_gene: TRBJ1-4; d_gene: .; abundance: .; CDR3nt: TGTGCCTGGAGTGTACTGACAGGCGATGCAACTAATGAAAAACTGTTTTTT; CDR3aa: CAWSVLTGDATNEKLFF
v_gene: TRBV9; j_gene: TRBJ2-1; d_gene: TRBD2; abundance: .; CDR3nt: TGTGCCAGCAGCGTAGCTTCACTAGCGGGGACCAATGAGCAGTTCTTC; CDR3aa: CASSVASLAGTNEQFF
v_gene: TRBV6-6; j_gene: TRBJ1-2; d_gene: .; abundance: .; CDR3nt: TGTGCCAGCAGTTCCCCAGGGGATGGCTACACCTTC; CDR3aa: CASSSPGDGYTF
v_gene: TRBV2; j_gene: TRBJ2-1; d_gene: TRBD2; abundance: .; CDR3nt: TGTGCCAGCACCCAGCGGGGGGGTTCGAATGAGCAGTTCTTC; CDR3aa: CASTQRGGSNEQFF
v_gene: TRBV28; j_gene: TRBJ2-5; d_gene: .; abundance: .; CDR3nt: TGTGCCACGGAGCCGACAGGGTTAGCGGAAGAGACCCAGTACTTC; CDR3aa: CATEPTGLAEETQYF
v_gene: TRBV11-2; j_gene: TRBJ2-7; d_gene: .; abundance: .; CDR3nt: TGTGCCAGCAGCTTACGCTCCTACGAGCAGTACTTC; CDR3aa: CASSLRSYEQYF
v_gene: TRBV5-4; j_gene: TRBJ2-7; d_gene: .; abundance: .; CDR3nt: TGTGCCAGCAGCTTGGGTGGGGCCTCAACCTACGAGCAGTACTTC; CDR3aa: CASSLGGASTYEQYF
v_gene: TRBV6-1; j_gene: TRBJ2-3; d_gene: .; abundance: .; CDR3nt: TGTGCCAGCAGTGAAGCATTCACAGATACGCAGTATTTT; CDR3aa: CASSEAFTDTQYF
v_gene: TRBV6-5; j_gene: TRBJ2-5; d_gene: .; abundance: .; CDR3nt: TGTGCCACGTTCGACCTAGGCCGGGAGACCCAGTACTTC; CDR3aa: CATFDLGRETQYF
v_gene: TRBV6-5; j_gene: TRBJ2-3; d_gene: .; abundance: .; CDR3nt: TGTGCCAGCAGACTCCCGTCCACAGATACGCAGTATTTT; CDR3aa: CASRLPSTDTQYF
v_gene: TRBV2; j_gene: TRBJ1-2; d_gene: .; abundance: .; CDR3nt: TGTGCCAGCAGTGAAGGCGGACGGAACTATGGCTACACCTTC; CDR3aa: CASSEGGRNYGYTF
v_gene: TRBV28; j_gene: TRBJ1-3; d_gene: .; abundance: .; CDR3nt: TGTGCCAGCAGTTTACAGGGAAACACCATATATTTT; CDR3aa: CASSLQGNTIYF
v_gene: TRBV7-8; j_gene: TRBJ2-1; d_gene: .; abundance: .; CDR3nt: TGTGCCAGCAGACCAGGTGGGAGTGAGCAGTTCTTC; CDR3aa: CASRPGGSEQFF
v_gene: TRBV10-3; j_gene: TRBJ2-1; d_gene: TRBD2; abundance: .; CDR3nt: TGTGCCATCAGTAGCTCGGGGACTAGTACAGATGAGCAGTTCTTC; CDR3aa: CAISSSGTSTDEQFF
v_gene: TRBV6-5; j_gene: TRBJ2-1; d_gene: .; abundance: .; CDR3nt: TGTGCCAGCAGATCCCGGGACACCTACAATGAGCAGTTCTTC; CDR3aa: CASRSRDTYNEQFF
v_gene: TRBV7-6; j_gene: TRBJ2-5; d_gene: .; abundance: .; CDR3nt: TGTGCCAGCAGCTTCGTTGACAACCAAGAGACCCAGTACTTC; CDR3aa: CASSFVDNQETQYF
v_gene: TRBV7-3; j_gene: TRBJ2-2; d_gene: .; abundance: .; CDR3nt: TGTGCCAGCAGCCCCGAGGGGGGTTCGAACACCGGGGAGCTGTTTTTT; CDR3aa: CASSPEGGSNTGELFF
v_gene: TRBV11-2; j_gene: TRBJ2-7; d_gene: .; abundance: .; CDR3nt: TGTGCCAGCAGCTCAGGGGGGACCCCGGGACTAAAAATTTACGAGCAGTACTTC; CDR3aa: CASSSGGTPGLKIYEQYF
v_gene: TRBV6-5; j_gene: TRBJ2-7; d_gene: TRBD1; abundance: .; CDR3nt: TGTGCCAGCAGTTACGCTACAGGGGGTTCCTACGAGCAGTACTTC; CDR3aa: CASSYATGGSYEQYF
v_gene: TRBV6-1; j_gene: TRBJ1-2; d_gene: TRBD1; abundance: .; CDR3nt: TGTGCCAGCAGTGAATCCCGGACAGGGACCTTCTATGGCTACACCTTC; CDR3aa: CASSESRTGTFYGYTF
v_gene: TRBV5-1; j_gene: TRBJ2-2; d_gene: TRBD1; abundance: .; CDR3nt: TGCGCCAGCAGCTTCGCACAGGGGGCAAGCGGGGAGCTGTTTTTT; CDR3aa: CASSFAQGASGELFF
v_gene: TRBV9; j_gene: TRBJ2-7; d_gene: .; abundance: .; CDR3nt: TGTGCCAGCAGCTCAGCGGAGGTTCCCTACGAGCAGTACTTC; CDR3aa: CASSSAEVPYEQYF
v_gene: TRBV10-2; j_gene: TRBJ1-5; d_gene: TRBD1; abundance: .; CDR3nt: TGCGCCAGCAGTACAGGGGGCAATCAGCCCCAGCATTTT; CDR3aa: CASSTGGNQPQHF
v_gene: TRBV10-3; j_gene: TRBJ1-2; d_gene: TRBD1; abundance: .; CDR3nt: TGTGCCATCAGTGGGGGACAGGCGGGTGGCTACACCTTC; CDR3aa: CAISGGQAGGYTF
v_gene: TRBV10-3; j_gene: TRBJ1-2; d_gene: TRBD1; abundance: .; CDR3nt: TGTGCCATCAGTGAAGGGGACAGGATCGTTAACTATGGCTACACCTTC; CDR3aa: CAISEGDRIVNYGYTF